The rows below give T cell receptor beta chains drawn from one sample of a study of cytomegalovirus exposure and HLA in healthy donors. This table comes from immunoSEQ multiplex PCR, and its TCRdb copy is limited to in-frame clones, with some not included. The sample contains about 160,000 clones, around two thirds of which appear only once. The sample consisted of PBMCs. All receptors come from a woman between 18 and 29 years old in good health and CMV-seronegative. The CDR3 runs from the conserved cysteine through the conserved F or W. Fields, in order: J gene, D gene, clone size, V gene, CDR3 protein, CDR3 DNA. The D gene is left open where the match is weak. A clone size is listed for some rows: how often the clone was seen (once, few, many), or a class if it is expanded.

j_call: TRBJ1-1
d_call: .
clone_size: .
v_call: TRBV7-9
cdr3_aa: CASSLPSTASWNTEAFF
cdr3_nt: TGTGCCAGCAGCTTACCATCGACAGCCTCCTGGAACACTGAAGCTTTCTTT

j_call: TRBJ1-1
d_call: TRBD1
clone_size: .
v_call: TRBV2
cdr3_aa: CASSVRQGIVTEAFF
cdr3_nt: TGTGCCAGCAGTGTACGACAGGGGATCGTTACTGAAGCTTTCTTT

j_call: TRBJ1-2
d_call: TRBD1
clone_size: .
v_call: TRBV5-6
cdr3_aa: CASSPGQGTAGYTF
cdr3_nt: TGTGCCAGCAGCCCGGGACAGGGGACCGCTGGCTACACCTTC

j_call: TRBJ2-5
d_call: TRBD2
clone_size: once
v_call: TRBV30
cdr3_aa: CAWSVKGGRETQYF
cdr3_nt: TGTGCCTGGAGTGTAAAAGGCGGGAGAGAGACCCAGTACTTC

j_call: TRBJ2-3
d_call: .
clone_size: .
v_call: TRBV4-2
cdr3_aa: CASSQGGRDTDTQYF
cdr3_nt: TGTGCCAGCAGCCAAGGGGGCAGGGACACAGATACGCAGTATTTT

j_call: TRBJ2-6
d_call: .
clone_size: once
v_call: TRBV7-2
cdr3_aa: CASSLTPTLGANVLTF
cdr3_nt: TGTGCCAGCAGCCTCACTCCGACTTTGGGGGCCAACGTCCTGACTTTC

j_call: TRBJ1-2
d_call: .
clone_size: .
v_call: TRBV5-1
cdr3_aa: CASSPGGPTNYGYTF
cdr3_nt: TGCGCCAGCAGCCCCGGGGGGCCCACTAACTATGGCTACACCTTC

j_call: TRBJ2-3
d_call: .
clone_size: .
v_call: TRBV19
cdr3_aa: CASSKMTRGDTQYF
cdr3_nt: TGTGCCAGTAGTAAGATGACCAGGGGAGATACGCAGTATTTT

j_call: TRBJ2-7
d_call: .
clone_size: .
v_call: TRBV6-5
cdr3_aa: CASSHDRNYEQYF
cdr3_nt: TGTGCCAGCAGCCATGACAGAAACTACGAGCAGTACTTC

j_call: TRBJ1-3
d_call: TRBD1
clone_size: .
v_call: TRBV5-1
cdr3_aa: CASSRDRAGNTIYF
cdr3_nt: TGCGCCAGCAGCCGCGACAGGGCAGGAAACACCATATATTTT

j_call: TRBJ2-5
d_call: TRBD1
clone_size: .
v_call: TRBV2
cdr3_aa: CASSRETGGQETQYF
cdr3_nt: TGTGCCAGCAGTAGGGAGACAGGGGGCCAAGAGACCCAGTACTTC

j_call: TRBJ1-5
d_call: .
clone_size: many
v_call: TRBV19
cdr3_aa: CASSMWGRQPQHF
cdr3_nt: TGTGCCAGTAGTATGTGGGGGCGGCAGCCCCAGCATTTT

j_call: TRBJ1-2
d_call: .
clone_size: .
v_call: TRBV7-9
cdr3_aa: CASSWGGANYGYTF
cdr3_nt: TGTGCCAGCAGCTGGGGGGGAGCGAACTATGGCTACACCTTC

j_call: TRBJ2-5
d_call: .
clone_size: .
v_call: TRBV29-1
cdr3_aa: CSGPRGGETQYF
cdr3_nt: TGCAGCGGCCCCAGGGGTGGCGAGACCCAGTACTTC

j_call: TRBJ2-3
d_call: .
clone_size: few
v_call: TRBV6-6
cdr3_aa: CASSLTATDTQYF
cdr3_nt: TGTGCCAGCAGCTTAACAGCTACAGATACGCAGTATTTT

j_call: TRBJ1-5
d_call: .
clone_size: .
v_call: TRBV11-2
cdr3_aa: CASSAGGQPQHF
cdr3_nt: TGTGCCAGCAGCGCCGGAGGCCAGCCCCAGCATTTT

j_call: TRBJ1-1
d_call: .
clone_size: .
v_call: TRBV7-8
cdr3_aa: CASSLGPTNTEAFF
cdr3_nt: TGTGCCAGCAGCTTAGGGCCCACGAACACTGAAGCTTTCTTT

j_call: TRBJ2-7
d_call: TRBD2
clone_size: .
v_call: TRBV7-2
cdr3_aa: CASSTSGSSYEQYF
cdr3_nt: TGTGCCAGCAGCACTAGCGGGTCCTCCTACGAGCAGTACTTC

j_call: TRBJ1-2
d_call: TRBD1
clone_size: .
v_call: TRBV6-6
cdr3_aa: CASSYSGQEYYGYTF
cdr3_nt: TGTGCCAGCAGTTACTCGGGACAGGAGTACTATGGCTACACCTTC

j_call: TRBJ2-3
d_call: TRBD2
clone_size: .
v_call: TRBV27
cdr3_aa: CASSSGLAGASYGTDTQYF
cdr3_nt: TGTGCCAGCAGTTCCGGACTAGCGGGAGCCTCTTATGGGACAGATACGCAGTATTTT

j_call: TRBJ2-3
d_call: TRBD2
clone_size: .
v_call: TRBV5-4
cdr3_aa: CASSWRGESADTQYF
cdr3_nt: TGTGCCAGCAGCTGGCGGGGGGAGAGCGCAGATACGCAGTATTTT

j_call: TRBJ2-3
d_call: .
clone_size: few
v_call: TRBV6-5
cdr3_aa: CASRQAWPIDTQYF
cdr3_nt: TGTGCCAGCAGACAGGCTTGGCCCATAGATACGCAGTATTTT

j_call: TRBJ2-1
d_call: .
clone_size: .
v_call: TRBV5-1
cdr3_aa: CASSFRSRTEKPNEQFF
cdr3_nt: TGCGCCAGCAGCTTTCGGAGCCGGACAGAAAAACCCAATGAGCAGTTCTTC

j_call: TRBJ2-5
d_call: TRBD1
clone_size: .
v_call: TRBV29-1
cdr3_aa: CSVAGTDQETQYF
cdr3_nt: TGCAGCGTCGCCGGGACAGACCAAGAGACCCAGTACTTC

j_call: TRBJ2-1
d_call: .
clone_size: .
v_call: TRBV10-3
cdr3_aa: CAISETKEVEQFF
cdr3_nt: TGTGCCATCAGTGAGACTAAGGAGGTTGAGCAGTTCTTC

j_call: TRBJ2-6
d_call: .
clone_size: .
v_call: TRBV11-2
cdr3_aa: CASRQPGRSSGANVLTF
cdr3_nt: TGTGCCAGCAGGCAACCGGGGAGGAGCTCTGGGGCCAACGTCCTGACTTTC

j_call: TRBJ2-2
d_call: TRBD1
clone_size: once
v_call: TRBV9
cdr3_aa: CASSSQDRRNTGELFF
cdr3_nt: TGTGCCAGCAGCTCCCAGGACAGGCGTAACACCGGGGAGCTGTTTTTT

j_call: TRBJ1-2
d_call: .
clone_size: .
v_call: TRBV19
cdr3_aa: CASSIRGESSFYGYTF
cdr3_nt: TGTGCCAGTAGTATCCGTGGGGAGTCGAGTTTCTATGGCTACACCTTC

j_call: TRBJ1-2
d_call: TRBD1
clone_size: .
v_call: TRBV29-1
cdr3_aa: CSVPGQGIREGYTF
cdr3_nt: TGCAGTGTCCCGGGACAGGGGATAAGGGAAGGCTACACCTTC

j_call: TRBJ2-1
d_call: TRBD1
clone_size: .
v_call: TRBV5-8
cdr3_aa: CASSFYRGSEEQFF
cdr3_nt: TGTGCCAGCAGCTTCTACAGGGGATCGGAGGAGCAGTTCTTC

j_call: TRBJ1-5
d_call: .
clone_size: .
v_call: TRBV11-2
cdr3_aa: CASSLNPFSSNQPQHF
cdr3_nt: TGTGCCAGCAGCCTCAACCCTTTCAGTAGCAATCAGCCCCAGCATTTT

j_call: TRBJ1-6
d_call: TRBD1
clone_size: .
v_call: TRBV6-5
cdr3_aa: CASSSTNRGGSPLHF
cdr3_nt: TGTGCCAGCAGTTCGACCAACAGGGGAGGCTCACCCCTCCACTTT

j_call: TRBJ1-5
d_call: .
clone_size: .
v_call: TRBV12-2
cdr3_aa: CASRFTGTGGRQPQHF
cdr3_nt: TGTGCAAGTCGCTTTACCGGGACAGGGGGCCGGCAGCCCCAGCATTTT

j_call: TRBJ1-1
d_call: TRBD1
clone_size: .
v_call: TRBV29-1
cdr3_aa: CSLLDRAGGRNTEAFF
cdr3_nt: TGCAGCTTACTGGACCGAGCAGGGGGCCGGAACACTGAAGCTTTCTTT

j_call: TRBJ1-1
d_call: .
clone_size: .
v_call: TRBV6-1
cdr3_aa: CASSEVGVNTEAFF
cdr3_nt: TGTGCCAGCAGTGAAGTAGGAGTGAACACTGAAGCTTTCTTT

j_call: TRBJ1-5
d_call: TRBD1
clone_size: .
v_call: TRBV6-6
cdr3_aa: CASTGGRTTHQPQHF
cdr3_nt: TGTGCCAGCACAGGGGGACGTACGACTCATCAGCCCCAGCATTTT

j_call: TRBJ2-3
d_call: .
clone_size: .
v_call: TRBV6-5
cdr3_aa: CASSYLGEATDTQYF
cdr3_nt: TGTGCCAGCAGTTACCTGGGGGAGGCCACAGATACGCAGTATTTT

j_call: TRBJ2-1
d_call: TRBD2
clone_size: .
v_call: TRBV9
cdr3_aa: CASSVSGSSYNEQFF
cdr3_nt: TGTGCCAGCAGCGTTAGCGGGAGTTCCTACAATGAGCAGTTCTTC